This TCR beta chain was observed in a study of response to subunit inactivated influenza vaccine. Comment on this clonotype: Its target is not known.

Findings and limits, study-wide: T cells newly recruited by each seasonal influenza vaccination are few, the authors suggested.

Germline V gene lookup returns CDR1 SNHLY and CDR2 FYNNEI. The V and J ends lost 0 bases and 0 bases, in that order; junction bases with no gene match: 6. The CDR3 length is 18 residues. TCRdb recomputed calls from the RT-PCR reads with MiXCR, one row per CDR3 protein. There are 530,000 or so distinct CDR3 sequences in the sample; 12% to 15% occur only once, and around 10% lies in the top ten. The genes are TRBV2 and TRBJ2-3, with 10 bases fitting TRBD1. This receptor was identified in a man between 50 and 59 years old who received an inactivated influenza vaccine. The starting material was PBMCs from blood, obtained 12 days after vaccination. CDR3 amino acids: CASSEAPGQGSSTDTQYF. The CDR3 DNA follows: TGTGCCAGCAGTGAAGCCCCGGGACAGGGGTCTAGCACAGATACGCAGTATTTT.